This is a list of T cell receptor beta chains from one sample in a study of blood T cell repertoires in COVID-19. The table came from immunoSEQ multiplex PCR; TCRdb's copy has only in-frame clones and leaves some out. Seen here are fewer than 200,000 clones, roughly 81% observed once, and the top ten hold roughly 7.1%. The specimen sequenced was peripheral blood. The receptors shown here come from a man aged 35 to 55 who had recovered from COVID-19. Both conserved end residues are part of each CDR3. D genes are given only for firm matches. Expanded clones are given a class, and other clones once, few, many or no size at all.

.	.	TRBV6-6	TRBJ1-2	CASSTSQDFYGYTF	TGTGCCAGCAGTACTTCCCAGGATTTCTATGGCTACACCTTC
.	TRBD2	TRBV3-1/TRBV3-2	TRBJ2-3	CASSRGGWRDTQYF	TGTGCCAGCAGCCGGGGGGGGTGGCGGGATACGCAGTATTTT
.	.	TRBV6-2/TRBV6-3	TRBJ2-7	CASSYIVYEQYF	TGTGCCAGCAGTTACATAGTATACGAGCAGTACTTC
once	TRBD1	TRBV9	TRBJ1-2	CASSPWDSSYGYTF	TGTGCCAGCAGCCCCTGGGACAGTTCCTATGGCTACACCTTC
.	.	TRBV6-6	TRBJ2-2	CASSYGQGELFF	TGTGCCAGCAGTTACGGACAGGGGGAGCTGTTTTTT
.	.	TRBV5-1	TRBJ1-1	CASSLGSGEDTEAFF	TGCGCCAGCAGCTTGGGGTCCGGGGAGGACACTGAAGCTTTCTTT
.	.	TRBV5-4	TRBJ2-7	CASSGVSAREQYF	TGTGCCAGCAGCGGCGTATCTGCGAGGGAGCAGTACTTC
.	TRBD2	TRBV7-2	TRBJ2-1	CASSLKGLAGAGTYNEQFF	TGTGCCAGCAGCTTAAAAGGGCTAGCGGGCGCGGGGACCTACAATGAGCAGTTCTTC
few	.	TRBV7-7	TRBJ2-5	CASAVGPQETQYF	TGTGCTAGCGCTGTGGGGCCCCAAGAGACCCAGTACTTC
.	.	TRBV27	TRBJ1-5	CASSSSWLGADQPQHF	TGTGCCAGCAGTTCCTCTTGGTTGGGGGCGGATCAGCCCCAGCATTTT
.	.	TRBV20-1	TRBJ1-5	CSASFGHLNQPQHF	TGCAGTGCTAGTTTTGGACACCTCAATCAGCCCCAGCATTTT
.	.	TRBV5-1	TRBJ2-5	CASSFSQETQYF	TGCGCCAGCAGCTTCTCCCAAGAGACCCAGTACTTC
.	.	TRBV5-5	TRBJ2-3	CASSLGTSYMGDTQYF	TGTGCCAGCAGCTTGGGGACTTCCTACATGGGAGATACGCAGTATTTT
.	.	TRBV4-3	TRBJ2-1	CASSVRGDYNEQFF	TGCGCCAGCAGCGTAAGGGGTGACTACAATGAGCAGTTCTTC
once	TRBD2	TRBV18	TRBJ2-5	CASSLTSGKETQYF	TGTGCCAGCTCCCTGACTAGCGGAAAAGAGACCCAGTACTTC
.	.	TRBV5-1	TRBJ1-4	CASRGTGPEGEKLFF	TGCGCCAGCAGGGGTACAGGTCCCGAAGGAGAAAAACTGTTTTTT
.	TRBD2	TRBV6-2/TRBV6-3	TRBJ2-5	CASSYPLAGGLLGETQYF	TGTGCCAGCAGTTACCCACTAGCGGGGGGGCTGTTGGGAGAGACCCAGTACTTC
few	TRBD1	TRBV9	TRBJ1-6	CASSPRQGNSPLHF	TGTGCCAGCAGCCCCCGACAGGGTAATTCACCCCTCCACTTT